The 10 T cell receptor beta chains presented below share a single source sample, sequenced in a study of identical twins. From the 5' RACE reads, TCRdb called clonotypes with MiXCR, one entry per CDR3 protein. The table lists about 1.7 million distinct CDR3 sequences, more than 30% of them singletons. Sequencing was performed on cord blood. These receptors came from a newborn girl in good health.

On this clonotype: This clone may be a read error of a much larger clone one base away. The chain employs TRBV4-2 and TRBJ2-7; TRBD1 might be the D (6 bases). V lost 0 bases and J 3 bases, leaving 9 bases between the germline ends. Germline V lookup: CDR1 LGHNA, CDR2 YNFKEQ. The CDR3 runs to 14 residues. This chain's CDR3 is CASSQDDRNYEQYF. CDR3 nucleotides: TGTGCCAGCAGCCAAGATGACAGGAACTACGAGCAGTACTTC.

The V call is TRBV7-9, the J call TRBJ2-5; D not certain. From germline, CDR1 is SEHNR and CDR2 FQNEAQ (reference sequence). Trimming cost V 2 bases and J 11 bases, with 15 bases left between them. The CDR3 has 13 residues. This CDR3 is CASSLKGFAEQYF. The CDR3 coding sequence is TGTGCCAGCAGCTTAAAAGGGTTCGCTGAGCAGTACTTC.

The chain couples TRBV7-9 to TRBJ2-4, with 9 bases lining up with TRBD2. The J call may be in error: the DNA end matches TRBJ2-7 better. The CDR3 is 15 residues long. Germline loops: CDR1 SEHNR, CDR2 FQNEAQ (reference sequence). Here the CDR3 reads CASSRLAGVLYEQYF. CDR3 nucleotides: TGTGCCAGCAGCCGGTTAGCGGGAGTGTTGTACGAGCAGTACTTC.

This clonotype was counted between two and nine times. This chain joins TRBV24-1 and TRBJ2-2, with D unclear. Germline CDR1 reads KGHDR; CDR2 reads SFDVKD. V dropped 7 bases and J dropped 3 bases, with 14 bases sitting between them. This CDR3 is 15 amino acids long. CDR3 nucleotide sequence: TGTGCCACCAGCCAGGCCGGATTTTACACCGGGGAGCTGTTTTTT. It translates to CATSQAGFYTGELFF.

This clonotype was seen a few times. The chain is built from TRBV20-1 and TRBJ2-3; D call uncertain. CDR3 length: 14 amino acids. Germline V gives CDR1 DFQATT, CDR2 SNEGSKA (reference sequence). Trimming removed 3 bases at V and 2 bases at J, with 12 bases between. CDR3 residues: CSARVGFPTDTQYF. The CDR3 coding sequence is TGCAGTGCTAGGGTGGGATTTCCCACAGATACGCAGTATTTT.

In its sample, this clonotype was seen once. This clone may be a read error of a much larger clone one base away. This chain uses TRBV12-3 or TRBV12-4 with TRBJ1-2; D possibly corresponds to TRBD1 (5 bases). Trimming cost V 1 base and J 3 bases, with 9 bases left between them. CDR3 length: 14 amino acids. The CDR3 loop is CASSLVLGDYGYTF. The CDR3 region has the DNA TGTGCCAGCAGTTTAGTGCTAGGGGACTATGGCTACACCTTC.

The rearrangement links TRBV3-1 to TRBJ2-4; 7 bases match TRBD2. The CDR3 totals 16 residues. Germline CDR1 and CDR2: LGHDT and YNNKEL (reference sequence). V gave up 0 bases and J gave up 13 bases; unmatched junction bases: 15. The CDR3 coding sequence is TGTGCCAGCAGCCAAGAACAGCTAGCGGCAATATTAGAGCAGTACTTC. Its translation is CASSQEQLAAILEQYF. The variable domain in full, with the rest retrieved from reference TRBV3-1 and TRBJ2-4, is DTAVSQTPKYLVTQMGNDKSIKCEQNLGHDTMYWYKQDSKKFLKIMFSYNNKELIINETVPNRFSPKSPDKAHLNLHINSLELGDSAVYFCASSQEQLAAILEQYFGAGTRLSVL.

Notes on this clonotype: Just one base apart from a much larger clone, this may be a read error. The chain combines TRBV5-4 with TRBJ1-5; 7 bases line up with TRBD1. This CDR3 comprises 13 residues. Germline CDR1 is SGHNT and CDR2 is YYREEE (reference sequence). After removal of 2 bases from V and 7 bases from J, the junction contained 3 bases not matched to a gene. CDR3 DNA sequence: TGTGCCAGCAGCTTTGACAGGGAACAGCCCCAGCATTTT. Its protein product is CASSFDREQPQHF.

Ten or more counts support this clonotype. The chain joins TRBV7-2 to TRBJ2-3; D might be TRBD2 (6 bases). The CDR3 covers 13 residues. From germline, CDR1 is SGHTA and CDR2 FQGNSA. V was clipped by 8 bases and J by 0 bases, with 9 bases between them. CDR3 sequence (DNA): TGTGCCAGCCGGGAGACTAGCACAGATACGCAGTATTTT. Its protein product is CASRETSTDTQYF.

The sample holds a few counts of this clonotype. This chain joins TRBV7-9 and TRBJ2-7, with unresolved D. Germline V gene sequence: CDR1 SEHNR, CDR2 FQNEAQ (reference sequence). CDR3 length: 16 amino acids. Trimming pared 5 bases from V and 3 bases from J, leaving 20 bases between. CDR3 in amino acids: CASSALTNGRNYEQYF. Here the CDR3 DNA reads TGTGCCAGCAGCGCGCTTACGAATGGACGGAACTACGAGCAGTACTTC.